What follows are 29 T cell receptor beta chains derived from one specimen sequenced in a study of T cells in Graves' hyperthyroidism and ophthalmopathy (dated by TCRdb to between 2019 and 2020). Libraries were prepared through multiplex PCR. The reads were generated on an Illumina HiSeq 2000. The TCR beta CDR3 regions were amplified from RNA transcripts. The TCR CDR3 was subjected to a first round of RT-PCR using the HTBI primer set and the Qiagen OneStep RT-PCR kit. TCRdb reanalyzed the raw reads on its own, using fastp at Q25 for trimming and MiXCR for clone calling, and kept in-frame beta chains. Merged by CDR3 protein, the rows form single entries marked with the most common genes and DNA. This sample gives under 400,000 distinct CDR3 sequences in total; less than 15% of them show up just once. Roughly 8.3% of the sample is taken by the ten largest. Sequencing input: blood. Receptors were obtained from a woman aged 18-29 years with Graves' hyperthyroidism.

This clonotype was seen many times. For the CDR3, the DNA is TGCGCCAGCACCCAGGGGCGGGGGAGCTCCTACAATGAGCAGTTCTTC. Translation gives CASTQGRGSSYNEQFF. The gene calls are TRBV5-1 and TRBJ2-1, with D possibly matching TRBD2 (7 bases). Germline lookup yields CDR1 SGHRS and CDR2 YFSETQ. Between the trimmed V and J ends, which lost 6 bases and 0 bases, there was a span of 16 bases. CDR3 length: 16 residues.

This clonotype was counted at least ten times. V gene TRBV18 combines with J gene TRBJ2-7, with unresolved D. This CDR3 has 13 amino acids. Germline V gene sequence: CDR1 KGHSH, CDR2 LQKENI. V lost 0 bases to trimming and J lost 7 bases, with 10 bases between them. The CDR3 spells CASSPPGSREQYF. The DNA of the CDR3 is TGTGCCAGCTCACCACCAGGGTCGAGGGAGCAGTACTTC.

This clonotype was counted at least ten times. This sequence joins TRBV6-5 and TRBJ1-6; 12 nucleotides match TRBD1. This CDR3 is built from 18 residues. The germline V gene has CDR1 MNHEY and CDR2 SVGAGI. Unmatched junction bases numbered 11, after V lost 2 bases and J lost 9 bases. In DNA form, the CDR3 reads TGTGCCAGCAGTTACCGGGGACAGGGGGCAGGAATGAGTTCACCCCTCCACTTT. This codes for CASSYRGQGAGMSSPLHF.

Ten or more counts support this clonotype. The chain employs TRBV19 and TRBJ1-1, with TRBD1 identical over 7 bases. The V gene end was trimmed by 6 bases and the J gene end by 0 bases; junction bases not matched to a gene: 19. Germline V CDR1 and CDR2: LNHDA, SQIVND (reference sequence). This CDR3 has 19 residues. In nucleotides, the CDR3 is TGTGCCAGTAGCCTCCCGCGACAGGGTAAGGGAACCATGAACACTGAAGCTTTCTTT. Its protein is CASSLPRQGKGTMNTEAFF.

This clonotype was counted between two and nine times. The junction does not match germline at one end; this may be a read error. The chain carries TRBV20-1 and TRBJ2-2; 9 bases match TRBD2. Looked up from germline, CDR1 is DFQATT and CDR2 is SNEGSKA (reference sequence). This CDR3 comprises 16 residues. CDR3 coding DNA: TGCAGTGCTAGACGACTAGCGGACGCGAACACCGGGGAGCTGCTTTTT. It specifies CSARRLADANTGELLF.

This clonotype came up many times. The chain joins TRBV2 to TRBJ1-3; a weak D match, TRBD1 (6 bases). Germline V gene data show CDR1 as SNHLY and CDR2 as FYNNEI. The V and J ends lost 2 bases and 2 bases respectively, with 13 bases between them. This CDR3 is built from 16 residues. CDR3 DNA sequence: TGTGCCAGCAGTGAATCACAGGGAAGAGCTGGAAACACCATATATTTT. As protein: CASSESQGRAGNTIYF.

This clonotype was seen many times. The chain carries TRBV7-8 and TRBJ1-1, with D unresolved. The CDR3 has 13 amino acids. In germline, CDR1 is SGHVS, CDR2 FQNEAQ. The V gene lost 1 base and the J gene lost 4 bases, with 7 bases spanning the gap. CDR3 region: CASSLGVVTEAFF. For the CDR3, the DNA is TGTGCCAGCAGCTTAGGGGTGGTCACTGAAGCTTTCTTT.

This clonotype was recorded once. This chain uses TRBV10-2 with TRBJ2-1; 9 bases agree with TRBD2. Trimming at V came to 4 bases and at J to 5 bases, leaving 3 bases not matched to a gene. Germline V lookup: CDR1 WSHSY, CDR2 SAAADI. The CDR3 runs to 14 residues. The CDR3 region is CASSVAGGHNEQFF. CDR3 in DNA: TGCGCCAGCAGTGTTGCGGGGGGGCACAATGAGCAGTTCTTC.

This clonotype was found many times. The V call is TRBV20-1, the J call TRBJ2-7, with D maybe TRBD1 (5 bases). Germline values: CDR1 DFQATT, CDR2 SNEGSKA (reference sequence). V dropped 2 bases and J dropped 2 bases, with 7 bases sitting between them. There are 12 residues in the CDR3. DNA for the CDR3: TGCAGTGCTAGACAGGGAACCTACGAGCAGTACTTC. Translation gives CSARQGTYEQYF.

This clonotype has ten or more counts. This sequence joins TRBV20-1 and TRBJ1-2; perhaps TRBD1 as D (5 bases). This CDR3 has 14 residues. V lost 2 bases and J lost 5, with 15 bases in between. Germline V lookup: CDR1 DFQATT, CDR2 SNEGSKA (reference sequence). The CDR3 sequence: CSARRTTKGYGYTF. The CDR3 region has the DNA TGCAGTGCTAGAAGGACAACGAAAGGGTATGGCTACACCTTC.

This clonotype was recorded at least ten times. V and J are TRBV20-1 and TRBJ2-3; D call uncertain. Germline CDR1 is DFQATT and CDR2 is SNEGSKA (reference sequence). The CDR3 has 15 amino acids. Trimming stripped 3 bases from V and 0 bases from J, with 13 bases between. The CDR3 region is CSASVRVSSTDTQYF. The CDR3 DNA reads TGCAGTGCTAGCGTTCGGGTCTCTAGCACAGATACGCAGTATTTT.

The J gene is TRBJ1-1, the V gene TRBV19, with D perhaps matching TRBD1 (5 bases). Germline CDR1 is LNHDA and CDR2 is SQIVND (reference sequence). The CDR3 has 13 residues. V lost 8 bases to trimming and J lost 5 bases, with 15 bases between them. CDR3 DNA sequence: TGTGCCAGTGTCCGATATGGGGGGACTGAAGCTTTCTTT. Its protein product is CASVRYGGTEAFF.

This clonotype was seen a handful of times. The CDR3 loop reads CASRNSGSGEKLFF. The CDR3 DNA follows: TGTGCCAGTAGAAATTCGGGGAGTGGTGAAAAACTGTTTTTT. The rearrangement links TRBV19 to TRBJ1-4, with D hard to call. Trimming took 6 bases from V and 7 from J, leaving 15 bases between them. Germline lookup yields CDR1 LNHDA and CDR2 SQIVND (reference sequence). This CDR3 spans 14 amino acids.

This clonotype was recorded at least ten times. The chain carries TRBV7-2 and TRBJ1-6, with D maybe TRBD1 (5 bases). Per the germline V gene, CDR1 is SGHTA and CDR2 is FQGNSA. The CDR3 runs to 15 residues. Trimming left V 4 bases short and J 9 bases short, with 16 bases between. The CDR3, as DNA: TGTGCCAGCAGCTCCATGAGTGGGAGGGGTTCACCCCTCCACTTT. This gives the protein CASSSMSGRGSPLHF. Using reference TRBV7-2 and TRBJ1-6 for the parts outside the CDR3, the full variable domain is GAGVSQSPSNKVTEKGKDVELRCDPISGHTALYWYRQSLGQGLEFLIYFQGNSAPDKSGLPSDRFSAERTGGSVSTLTIQRTQQEDSAVYLCASSSMSGRGSPLHFGNGTRLTVT.

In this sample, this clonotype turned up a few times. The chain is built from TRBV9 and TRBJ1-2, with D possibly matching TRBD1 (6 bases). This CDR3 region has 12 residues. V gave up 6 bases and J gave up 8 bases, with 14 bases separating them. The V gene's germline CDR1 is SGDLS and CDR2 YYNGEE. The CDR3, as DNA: TGTGCCAGCACGTCGGGACAAGGCGGCTACACCTTC. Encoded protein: CASTSGQGGYTF.

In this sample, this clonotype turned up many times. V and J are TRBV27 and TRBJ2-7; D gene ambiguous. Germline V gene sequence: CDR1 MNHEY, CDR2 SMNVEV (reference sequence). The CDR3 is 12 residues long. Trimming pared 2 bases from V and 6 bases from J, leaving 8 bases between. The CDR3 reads CASSLRYGEQYF. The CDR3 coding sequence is TGTGCCAGCAGTTTACGGTATGGCGAGCAGTACTTC.

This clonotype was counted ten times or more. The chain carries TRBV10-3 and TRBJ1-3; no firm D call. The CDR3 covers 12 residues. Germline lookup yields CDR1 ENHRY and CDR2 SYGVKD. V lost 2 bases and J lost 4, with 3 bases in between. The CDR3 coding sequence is TGTGCCATCAGTGAGACAGGAAACACCATATATTTT. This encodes CAISETGNTIYF.

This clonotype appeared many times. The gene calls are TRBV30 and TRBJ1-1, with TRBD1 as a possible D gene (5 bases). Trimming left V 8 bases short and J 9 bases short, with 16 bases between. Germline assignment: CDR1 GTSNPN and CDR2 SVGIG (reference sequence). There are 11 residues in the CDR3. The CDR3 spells CAGKTVPKAFF. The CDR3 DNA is TGTGCCGGAAAGACAGTTCCGAAAGCTTTCTTT.

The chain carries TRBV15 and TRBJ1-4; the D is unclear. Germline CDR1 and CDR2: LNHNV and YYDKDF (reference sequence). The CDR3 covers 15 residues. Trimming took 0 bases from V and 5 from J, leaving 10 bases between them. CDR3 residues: CATSRDRMGNEKLFF. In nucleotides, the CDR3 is TGTGCCACCAGCAGAGACAGGATGGGAAATGAAAAACTGTTTTTT.

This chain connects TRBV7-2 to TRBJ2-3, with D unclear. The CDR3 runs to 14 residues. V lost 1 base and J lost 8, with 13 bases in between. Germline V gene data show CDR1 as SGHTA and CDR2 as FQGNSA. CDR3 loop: CASSLVDSWATQYF. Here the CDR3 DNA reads TGTGCCAGCAGCTTAGTTGATAGCTGGGCTACGCAGTATTTT.

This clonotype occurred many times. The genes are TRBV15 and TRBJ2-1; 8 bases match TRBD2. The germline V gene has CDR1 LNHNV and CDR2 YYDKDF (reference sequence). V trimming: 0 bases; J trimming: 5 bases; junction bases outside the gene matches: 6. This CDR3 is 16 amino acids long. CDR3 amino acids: CATSRDSGSADNEQFF. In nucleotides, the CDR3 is TGTGCCACCAGCAGAGACAGCGGGAGCGCCGACAATGAGCAGTTCTTC.

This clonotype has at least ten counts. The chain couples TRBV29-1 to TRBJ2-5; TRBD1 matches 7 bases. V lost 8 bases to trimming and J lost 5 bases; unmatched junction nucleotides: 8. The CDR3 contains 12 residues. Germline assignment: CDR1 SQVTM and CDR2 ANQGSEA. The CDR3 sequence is CSLQGSRETQYF. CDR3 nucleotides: TGCAGCCTACAGGGGAGTCGGGAGACCCAGTACTTC. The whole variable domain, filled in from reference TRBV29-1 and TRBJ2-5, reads SAVISQKPSRDICQRGTSLTIQCQVDSQVTMMFWYRQQPGQSLTLIATANQGSEATYESGFVIDKFPISRPNLTFSTLTVSNMSPEDSSIYLCSLQGSRETQYFGPGTRLLVL.

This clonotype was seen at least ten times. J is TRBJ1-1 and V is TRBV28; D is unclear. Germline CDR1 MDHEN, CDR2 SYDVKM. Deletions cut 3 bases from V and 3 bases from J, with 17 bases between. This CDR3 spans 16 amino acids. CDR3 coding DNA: TGTGCCAGCAGTTTCATTTACACGCTTGAGCACACTGAAGCTTTCTTT. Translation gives CASSFIYTLEHTEAFF.

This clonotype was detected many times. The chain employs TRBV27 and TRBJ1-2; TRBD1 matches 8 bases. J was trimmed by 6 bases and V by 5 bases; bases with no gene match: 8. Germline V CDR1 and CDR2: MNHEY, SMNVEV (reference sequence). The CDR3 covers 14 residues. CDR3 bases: TGTGCCAGCAGTGAGCGGACAGGGTTCCATGGCTACACCTTC. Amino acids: CASSERTGFHGYTF.

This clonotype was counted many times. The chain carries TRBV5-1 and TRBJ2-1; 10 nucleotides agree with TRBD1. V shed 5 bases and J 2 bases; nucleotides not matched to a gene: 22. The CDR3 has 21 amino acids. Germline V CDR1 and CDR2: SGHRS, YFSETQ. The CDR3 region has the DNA TGCGCCAGCAGTGATGTTGCCGGGACAGGGGTCCTAAGGGGTGCCTACAATGAGCAGTTCTTC. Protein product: CASSDVAGTGVLRGAYNEQFF.

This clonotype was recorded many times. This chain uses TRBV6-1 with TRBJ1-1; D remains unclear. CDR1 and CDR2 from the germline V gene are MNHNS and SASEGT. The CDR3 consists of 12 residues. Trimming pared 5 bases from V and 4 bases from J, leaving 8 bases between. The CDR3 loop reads CASSLSATEAFF. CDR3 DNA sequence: TGTGCCAGCAGTTTAAGTGCCACTGAAGCTTTCTTT.

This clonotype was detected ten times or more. The CDR3 is CASNHGTAPYEQYF. The CDR3 DNA reads as TGTGCCAGCAATCATGGGACCGCGCCTTACGAGCAGTACTTC. The chain links TRBV12-3 or TRBV12-4 to TRBJ2-7; either TRBD1 or TRBD2 may fit D (5 bases each). V lost 7 bases to trimming and J lost 4 bases, with 17 bases between them. The CDR3 contains 14 residues.

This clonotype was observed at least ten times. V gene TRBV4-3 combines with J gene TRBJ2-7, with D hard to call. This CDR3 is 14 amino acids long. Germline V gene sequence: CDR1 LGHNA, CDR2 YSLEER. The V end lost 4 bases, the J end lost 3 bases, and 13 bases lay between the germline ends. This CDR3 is CASSPGSAGYEQYF. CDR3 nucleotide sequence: TGCGCCAGCAGCCCGGGCTCGGCCGGCTACGAGCAGTACTTC.

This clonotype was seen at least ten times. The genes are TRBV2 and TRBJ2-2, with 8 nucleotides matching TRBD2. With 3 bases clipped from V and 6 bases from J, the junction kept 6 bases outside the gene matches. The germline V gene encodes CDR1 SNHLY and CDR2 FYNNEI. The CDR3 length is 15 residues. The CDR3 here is CASSDFREGAGELFF. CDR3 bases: TGTGCCAGCAGTGATTTTCGGGAGGGAGCCGGGGAGCTGTTTTTT.